What follows describes a single TCR beta chain. What it binds is unknown. One junction end does not reproduce the germline sequence, and a read error may be involved. Germline V lookup: CDR1 SGHVS, CDR2 FNYEAQ. There are 14 residues in the CDR3. This entry is derived from a study of cytomegalovirus exposure and HLA in healthy donors. Points from the study as a whole: Cytomegalovirus status was reportedly diagnosed by the classifier with high sensitivity and specificity.

Measured with immunoSEQ multiplex PCR; TCRdb has only the in-frame clones, and not every one. This table has hundreds of thousands of clones, just over 85% appearing once. J is TRBJ1-2 and V is TRBV7-6, with D perhaps matching TRBD1 (5 bases). This TCR derives from a woman between 18 and 30 years old in good health and CMV-seronegative. Material: PBMCs. In nucleotides, the CDR3 is TGTGCCAGCAGCTCCCCAGATACTCCACAGGAGCCGAACTTC. Translating it yields CASSSPDTPQEPNF. The variable domain in full, completed from reference TRBV7-6 and TRBJ1-2, reads GAGVSQSPRYKVTKRGQDVALRCDPISGHVSLYWYRQALGQGPEFLTYFNYEAQQDKSGLPNDRFSAERPEGSISTLTIQRTEQRDSAMYRCASSSPDTPQEPNFGSGTRLTVV.